These 27 T cell receptor beta chains came from one sample sequenced in a study of Ad26.COV2.S vaccination and SARS-CoV-2 variants. Using immunoSEQ multiplex PCR, the repertoire was profiled, and TCRdb retains in-frame clones only, with some absent. The sample consists of under 600,000 clones, about nine tenths of them appearing once. Regarding treatment: roughly 20 received Ad26.COV2.S at low or high dose, single or two shots; about 5 received placebo; per-sample allocation not given. Day 63 after the first injection of vaccine or placebo was the sampling time. The input for sequencing was peripheral blood, taken in a trial of Ad26.COV2.S vaccine versus placebo. The receptor set was obtained from a person aged 18-60 years who received the Ad26.COV2.S COVID-19 vaccine or a placebo.

The rearrangement joins TRBV2 to TRBJ2-7; 9 bases are a match to TRBD1. Germline lookup yields CDR1 SNHLY and CDR2 FYNNEI. This CDR3 region has 14 residues. V lost 5 bases and J lost 0; bases outside the gene matches: 2. The CDR3 bases are TGTGCCAGCAGTTGGACAGGGGACTCCTACGAGCAGTACTTC. This translates into CASSWTGDSYEQYF.

The rearrangement joins TRBV28 to TRBJ2-7; 7 bases line up with TRBD1. This CDR3 has 13 residues. The trim removed 8 bases at V and 2 bases at J, leaving 6 bases unmatched. CDR1 and CDR2 from the germline V gene are MDHEN and SYDVKM. For the CDR3, the DNA is TGTGCCAGCCAAGACAGGGAAGCCTACGAGCAGTACTTC. Translating gives CASQDREAYEQYF.

This rearrangement joins TRBV27 to TRBJ1-1; unclear D gene. The CDR3 loop spans 17 amino acids. Trimming left V 0 bases short and J 0 bases short, with 14 bases between. Germline CDR1 reads MNHEY; CDR2 reads SMNVEV (reference sequence). The CDR3 loop is CASSLSGGLGVNTEAFF. CDR3 nucleotides: TGTGCCAGCAGTTTATCCGGCGGACTCGGGGTGAACACTGAAGCTTTCTTT.

With regard to this clone: Distinct nucleotide sequences in the sample also encode this CDR3. This sequence joins TRBV28 and TRBJ1-5, with D unresolved. Per the germline V gene, CDR1 is MDHEN and CDR2 is SYDVKM. V shed 3 bases and J shed 4 bases, with 7 bases lying between them. This CDR3 has 13 residues. Here the CDR3 reads CASSLPPNQPQHF. The CDR3 DNA sequence: TGTGCCAGCAGTTTGCCCCCGAATCAGCCCCAGCATTTT. Supplemented by reference TRBV28 and TRBJ1-5, the full variable domain reads DVKVTQSSRYLVKRTGEKVFLECVQDMDHENMFWYRQDPGLGLRLIYFSYDVKMKEKGDIPEGYSVSREKKERFSLILESASTNQTSMYLCASSLPPNQPQHFGDGTRLSIL.

The genes are TRBV5-1 and TRBJ2-7, with no clear D. V was pared by 3 bases and J by 1 base, with 8 bases between. Germline assignment: CDR1 SGHRS and CDR2 YFSETQ. The CDR3 is 13 residues long. The CDR3 DNA reads as TGCGCCAGCAGCTCCTCCGGGTCCTACGAGCAGTACTTC. It yields the protein CASSSSGSYEQYF.

This chain links TRBV5-1 with TRBJ2-6; 8 nucleotides agree with TRBD1. J lost 2 bases, V lost 1 base, and 8 bases had no gene match. This CDR3 spans 18 amino acids. Germline V gives CDR1 SGHRS, CDR2 YFSETQ. CDR3 DNA sequence: TGCGCCAGCAGCTTGATCGGTTCGACAGGGGCTGGGGCCAACGTCCTGACTTTC. This sequence encodes CASSLIGSTGAGANVLTF.

DNA for the CDR3: TGCGCCAGCAGCCAAGTGGGCAGGGGGCATAATTCACCCCTCCACTTT. Translating gives CASSQVGRGHNSPLHF. The chain joins TRBV4-1 to TRBJ1-6; 8 nucleotides agree with TRBD1. With V trimmed by 1 base and J by 5 bases, 4 bases remained unmatched. Looked up from germline, CDR1 is MGHRA and CDR2 is YSYEKL. The CDR3 is 16 residues long.

V gene TRBV18 combines with J gene TRBJ1-2, with D uncertain. The V end lost 0 bases, the J end lost 6 bases, and 20 bases lay between the germline ends. The CDR3 is made up of 17 amino acids. The germline gives CDR1 KGHSH, CDR2 LQKENI. The CDR3 region is CASSPPSGSKTQDGYTF. CDR3 DNA: TGTGCCAGCTCACCACCGTCGGGCAGCAAAACCCAGGATGGCTACACCTTC.

The CDR3 DNA follows: TGTGCCAGCAGCCATAGCGGGGGAGTGAACAATGAGCAGTTCTTC. Residues: CASSHSGGVNNEQFF. This chain links TRBV7-9 with TRBJ2-1; 9 nucleotides line up with TRBD2. Germline CDR1 is SEHNR and CDR2 is FQNEAQ (reference sequence). This CDR3 spans 15 amino acids. V was pared by 5 bases and J by 5 bases, with 7 bases of the junction left unmatched. The full variable domain, completed using reference TRBV7-9 and TRBJ2-1, is DTGVSQNPRHKITKRGQNVTFRCDPISEHNRLYWYRQTLGQGPEFLTYFQNEAQLEKSRLLSDRFSAERPKGSFSTLEIQRTEQGDSAMYLCASSHSGGVNNEQFFGPGTRLTVL.

This clone was observed once. This rearrangement joins TRBV5-8 to TRBJ1-1; D call uncertain. The V end lost 0 bases, the J end lost 9 bases, and 9 bases lay between the germline ends. Germline V gene sequence: CDR1 SGHTS, CDR2 YDEGEE. CDR3 length: 12 residues. CDR3 residues: CASSLVPQKAFF. In nucleotides, the CDR3 is TGTGCCAGCAGCTTGGTCCCACAAAAAGCTTTCTTT.

The chain uses TRBV28 and TRBJ1-2; tentatively, D is TRBD1 (5 bases). Germline V lookup: CDR1 MDHEN, CDR2 SYDVKM. Trimming removed 3 bases at V and 4 bases at J, with 15 bases between. CDR3 size: 15 residues. The CDR3 protein is CASSFPGEAPYGYTF. The CDR3 nucleotides are TGTGCCAGCAGTTTTCCGGGGGAAGCCCCCTATGGCTACACCTTC.

The chain couples TRBV28 to TRBJ2-7, with TRBD2 matching over 10 bases. This CDR3 is built from 15 residues. Germline CDR1 and CDR2: MDHEN and SYDVKM. V lost 3 bases, J lost 5 bases, and 7 bases stayed unmatched. CDR3 sequence reads: CASSFASGRRNEQYF. Written as DNA, the CDR3 is TGTGCCAGCAGTTTCGCTAGCGGGAGACGGAACGAGCAGTACTTC.

This sequence joins TRBV7-9 and TRBJ1-6, with D perhaps TRBD1 (5 bases). From germline, CDR1 is SEHNR and CDR2 FQNEAQ (reference sequence). V was cut by 1 base and J by 8 bases, with 9 bases left in between. The CDR3 spans 14 residues. The CDR3 DNA follows: TGTGCCAGCAGCTTAGTCGGGGGGGATTCACCCCTCCACTTT. Translating it yields CASSLVGGDSPLHF.

The rearrangement joins TRBV28 to TRBJ1-1; a weak D match, TRBD1 (5 bases). Germline loops: CDR1 MDHEN, CDR2 SYDVKM. The CDR3 length is 15 residues. V shed 8 bases and J shed 0 bases, with 16 bases lying between them. This CDR3 is CASPPTQGMNTEAFF. The DNA for the CDR3 is TGTGCCAGCCCCCCCACGCAGGGAATGAACACTGAAGCTTTCTTT.

The chain employs TRBV6-5 and TRBJ2-5, with D unresolved. The CDR3 sequence is 11 residues long. The ends were cut back, 5 bases at V and 3 bases at J, with 4 bases in the middle. Germline CDR1 reads MNHEY; CDR2 reads SVGAGI. CDR3 DNA sequence: TGTGCCAGCAGTCATAAAGAGACCCAGTACTTC. It translates to CASSHKETQYF.

There are a few counts of this clone. The same CDR3 arises from other DNA sequences in this sample as well. This chain links TRBV18 with TRBJ2-1; the D gene is possibly TRBD2 (5 bases). The length of the CDR3 is 15 residues. V lost 2 bases and J lost 0, with 8 bases in between. Germline assignment: CDR1 KGHSH and CDR2 LQKENI. The CDR3 DNA follows: TGTGCCAGCTCACCAAGAGGGAGCTCCTACAATGAGCAGTTCTTC. Its translation is CASSPRGSSYNEQFF.

For this clone: This sample includes further DNA sequences coding for the same CDR3. V usage is TRBV6-5 and J usage is TRBJ2-7, with TRBD1 matching 7 bases. Germline-derived CDR1 and CDR2 are MNHEY and SVGAGI. The CDR3 contains 11 residues. The V segment lost 6 bases and the J segment 4 bases; nucleotides outside the gene matches: 0. CDR3 loop: CASRDRYEQYF. CDR3 in DNA: TGTGCCAGCAGGGACAGGTACGAGCAGTACTTC.

The rearrangement uses TRBV11-3 and TRBJ2-7; 8 nucleotides agree with TRBD1. Looked up from germline, CDR1 is SGHNT and CDR2 is YENEEA. The V and J ends lost 5 bases and 6 bases, in that order; junction bases with no gene match: 6. The CDR3 extends over 13 amino acids. As DNA, the CDR3 is TGTGCCAGCAGCCTACGGACAGGGCGCGAGCAGTACTTC. It is translated as CASSLRTGREQYF.

V is TRBV19 and J is TRBJ2-5; a possible D gene is TRBD1 (5 bases). This CDR3 has 13 amino acids. Trimming took off 9 bases at V and 5 bases at J, with 16 bases between the two ends. The germline gives CDR1 LNHDA, CDR2 SQIVND (reference sequence). The CDR3 nucleotides read TGTGCCAGCAAGGATGGCAGGGTTGAGACCCAGTACTTC. It yields the protein CASKDGRVETQYF.

The genes are TRBV3-1 (or the pseudogene TRBV3-2) and TRBJ2-5; D gene unclear. The V end lost 0 bases, the J end lost 7 bases, and 12 bases lay between the germline ends. The CDR3 has 14 amino acids. Germline assignment: CDR1 LGHDT and CDR2 YNNKEL (reference sequence). Here the CDR3 reads CASSQDANRGTQYF. CDR3 bases: TGTGCCAGCAGCCAAGATGCGAATCGAGGGACCCAGTACTTC.

V usage is TRBV5-4 and J usage is TRBJ1-1; a possible D gene is TRBD1 (5 bases). Germline V gives CDR1 SGHNT, CDR2 YYREEE (reference sequence). The length of the CDR3 is 14 residues. V gave up 4 bases and J gave up 10 bases, with 20 bases separating them. The CDR3 is CASSPVGVGSAAFF. CDR3 DNA sequence: TGTGCCAGCAGCCCCGTGGGGGTGGGTAGTGCAGCTTTCTTT.

The chain recombines TRBV6-5 with TRBJ2-1; D remains ambiguous. CDR1 MNHEY and CDR2 SVGAGI come from the germline V gene. V was shortened by 6 bases and J by 7 bases, with 19 bases between the two germline ends. The CDR3 is 15 amino acids. CDR3 loop: CASRPQPLGVNEQFF. Here the CDR3 DNA reads TGTGCCAGCAGACCCCAGCCGCTCGGTGTGAATGAGCAGTTCTTC.

This rearrangement joins TRBV5-4 to TRBJ1-5; D is unclear. Germline-derived CDR1 and CDR2 are SGHNT and YYREEE (reference sequence). The CDR3 is 13 amino acids. V was clipped by 0 bases and J by 6 bases, with 7 bases between them. The CDR3 loop reads CASSLDLSQPQHF. CDR3 coding DNA: TGTGCCAGCAGCTTGGATTTGAGTCAGCCCCAGCATTTT.

The chain employs TRBV5-8 and TRBJ2-3, with D perhaps assigned TRBD1 or TRBD2 (5 bases each). Trimming pared 7 bases from V and 13 bases from J, leaving 16 bases between. The CDR3 runs to 11 residues. Per the germline V gene, CDR1 is SGHTS and CDR2 is YDEGEE. CDR3 sequence (DNA): TGTGCCAGCGGCCGGGACCCCTACAAGTATTTT. It encodes CASGRDPYKYF.

A word on this clone: The same CDR3 is also encoded by other DNA sequences in this sample. The chain uses TRBV27 and TRBJ2-1; 13 positions agree with TRBD2. Germline CDR1 is MNHEY and CDR2 is SMNVEV (reference sequence). This CDR3 has 15 residues. Trimming at V came to 5 bases and at J to 7 bases, leaving 5 bases not matched to a gene. The CDR3 is CASSLTGLAGNEQFF. As DNA, the CDR3 is TGTGCCAGCAGTCTAACGGGACTAGCGGGAAATGAGCAGTTCTTC.

CDR3 in amino acids: CASSSLRVPTRTYEQYF. CDR3 DNA sequence: TGTGCCAGCAGCTCACTCAGGGTTCCGACGAGAACCTACGAGCAGTACTTC. V is TRBV7-8 and J is TRBJ2-7; D is possibly TRBD1 (5 bases). The CDR3 is 17 amino acids. V gave up 4 bases and J gave up 2 bases, with 21 bases separating them. Germline V gene data show CDR1 as SGHVS and CDR2 as FQNEAQ.

This chain joins TRBV29-1 and TRBJ1-2, with D perhaps TRBD1 (6 bases). The CDR3 is made up of 12 amino acids. The V gene's germline CDR1 is SQVTM and CDR2 ANQGSEA. The V gene lost 7 bases and the J gene lost 8 bases, with 17 bases spanning the gap. The CDR3 protein is CSAFFPGEGYTF. For the CDR3, the DNA is TGCAGCGCCTTCTTCCCAGGGGAAGGCTACACCTTC.